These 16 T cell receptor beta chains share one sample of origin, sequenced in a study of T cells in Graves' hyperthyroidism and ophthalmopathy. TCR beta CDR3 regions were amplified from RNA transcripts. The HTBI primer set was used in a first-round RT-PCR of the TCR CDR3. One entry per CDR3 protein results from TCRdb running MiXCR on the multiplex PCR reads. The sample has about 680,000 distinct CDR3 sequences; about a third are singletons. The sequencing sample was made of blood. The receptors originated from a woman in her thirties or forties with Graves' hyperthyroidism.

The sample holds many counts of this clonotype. CDR3 sequence reads: CASDRGTSSYEQYF. For the CDR3, the DNA is TGTGCCAGCGATCGTGGGACTAGCAGCTACGAGCAGTACTTC. The chain is built from TRBV7-9 and TRBJ2-7, with 9 bases matching TRBD2. Germline lookup yields CDR1 SEHNR and CDR2 FQNEAQ (reference sequence). J gave up 3 bases and V 8 bases, and 8 bases lay outside the gene matches. This CDR3 comprises 14 residues.

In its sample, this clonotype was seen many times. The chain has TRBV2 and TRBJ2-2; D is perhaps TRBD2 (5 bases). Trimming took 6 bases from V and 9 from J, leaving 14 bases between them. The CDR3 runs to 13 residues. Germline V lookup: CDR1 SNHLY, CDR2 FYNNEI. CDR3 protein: CASSRQPGRELFF. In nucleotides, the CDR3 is TGTGCCAGCAGCAGACAACCGGGAAGGGAGCTGTTTTTT. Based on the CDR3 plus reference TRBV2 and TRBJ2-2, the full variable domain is EPEVTQTPSHQVTQMGQEVILRCVPISNHLYFYWYRQILGQKVEFLVSFYNNEISEKSEIFDDQFSVERPDGSNFTLKIRSTKLEDSAMYFCASSRQPGRELFFGEGSRLTVL.

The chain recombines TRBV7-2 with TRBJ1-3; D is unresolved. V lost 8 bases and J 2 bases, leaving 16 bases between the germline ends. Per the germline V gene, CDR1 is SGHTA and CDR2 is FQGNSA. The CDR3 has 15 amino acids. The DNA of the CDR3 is TGTGCCAGCGGATCCCTGGGGAGGGCTGGAAACACCATATATTTT. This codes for CASGSLGRAGNTIYF.

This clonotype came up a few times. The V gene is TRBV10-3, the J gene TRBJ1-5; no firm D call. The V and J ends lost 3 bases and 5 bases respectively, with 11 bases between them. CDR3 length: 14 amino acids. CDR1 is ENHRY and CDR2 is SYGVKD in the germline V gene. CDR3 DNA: TGTGCCATCAGTGAATCGGGCTCATATCAGCCCCAGCATTTT. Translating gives CAISESGSYQPQHF.

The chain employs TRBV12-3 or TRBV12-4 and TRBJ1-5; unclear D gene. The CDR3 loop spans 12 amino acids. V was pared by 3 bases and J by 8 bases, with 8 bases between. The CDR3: CASSFTGEPQHF. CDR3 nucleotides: TGTGCCAGCAGTTTTACCGGGGAGCCCCAGCATTTT.

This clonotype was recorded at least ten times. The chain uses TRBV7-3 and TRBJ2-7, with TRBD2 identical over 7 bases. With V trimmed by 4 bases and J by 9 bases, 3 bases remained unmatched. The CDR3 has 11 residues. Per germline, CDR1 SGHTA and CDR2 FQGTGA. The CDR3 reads CASSSGGLQYF. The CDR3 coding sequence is TGTGCCAGCAGCTCGGGGGGATTGCAGTACTTC.

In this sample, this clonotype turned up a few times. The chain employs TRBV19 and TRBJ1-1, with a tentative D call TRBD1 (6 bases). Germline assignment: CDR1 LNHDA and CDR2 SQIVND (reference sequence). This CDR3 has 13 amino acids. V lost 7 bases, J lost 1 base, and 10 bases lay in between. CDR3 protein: CASTDRPNTEAFF. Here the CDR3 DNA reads TGTGCCAGTACAGACAGGCCGAACACTGAAGCTTTCTTT.

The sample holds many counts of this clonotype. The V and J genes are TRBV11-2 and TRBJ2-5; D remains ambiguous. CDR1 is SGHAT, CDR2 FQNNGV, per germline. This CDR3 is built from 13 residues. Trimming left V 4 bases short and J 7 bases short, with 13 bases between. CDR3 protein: CASSSRPEVTQYF. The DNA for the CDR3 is TGTGCCAGCAGCTCACGCCCCGAAGTGACCCAGTACTTC.

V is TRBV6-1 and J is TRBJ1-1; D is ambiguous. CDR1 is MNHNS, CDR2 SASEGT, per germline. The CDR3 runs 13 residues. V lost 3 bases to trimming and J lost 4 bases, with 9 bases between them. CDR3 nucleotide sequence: TGTGCCAGCAGTGAGTGGGTTGTCACTGAAGCTTTCTTT. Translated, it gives CASSEWVVTEAFF.

The DNA of the CDR3 is TGTGCCAGCAGCTACCGGGGACAGGGGGTCGAGACCCAGTACTTC. Its protein is CASSYRGQGVETQYF. The chain couples TRBV7-2 to TRBJ2-5; 11 nucleotides agree with TRBD1. Germline lookup yields CDR1 SGHTA and CDR2 FQGNSA. This CDR3 has 15 amino acids. The trim removed 4 bases at V and 5 bases at J, leaving 6 bases unmatched.

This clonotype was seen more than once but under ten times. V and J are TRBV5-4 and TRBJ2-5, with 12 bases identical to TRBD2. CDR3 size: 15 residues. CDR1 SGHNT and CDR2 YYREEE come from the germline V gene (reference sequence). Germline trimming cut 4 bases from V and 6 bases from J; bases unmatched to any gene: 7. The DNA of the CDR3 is TGTGCCAGCAGCGCCCCCGGGACTAGCGGGCAGACCCAGTACTTC. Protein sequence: CASSAPGTSGQTQYF.

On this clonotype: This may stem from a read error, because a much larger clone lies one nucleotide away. CDR3 loop: CASKVDRGITEAFF. Here the CDR3 DNA reads TGCGCCAGCAAGGTAGACAGGGGGATCACTGAAGCTTTCTTT. The chain joins TRBV5-1 to TRBJ1-1; TRBD1 matches at 9 bases. The CDR3 totals 14 residues. The ends lost 6 bases at V and 4 bases at J; junction bases unmatched: 7. The germline gives CDR1 SGHRS, CDR2 YFSETQ.

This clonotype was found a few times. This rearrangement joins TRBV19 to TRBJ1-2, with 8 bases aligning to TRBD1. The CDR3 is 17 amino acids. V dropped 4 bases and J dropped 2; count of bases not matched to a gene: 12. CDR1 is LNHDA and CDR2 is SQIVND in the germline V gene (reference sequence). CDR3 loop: CASSRTGTGTINYGYTF. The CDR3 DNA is TGTGCCAGTAGTAGAACCGGGACAGGCACCATAAACTATGGCTACACCTTC.

This CDR3 is CATRGASTDTQYF. CDR3 nucleotide sequence: TGTGCCACGAGGGGGGCCAGCACAGATACGCAGTATTTT. The V gene is TRBV7-2, the J gene TRBJ2-3; D is possibly TRBD1 or TRBD2 (6 bases each). This CDR3 has 13 residues. Germline CDR1 reads SGHTA; CDR2 reads FQGNSA. With 10 bases removed from V and 0 bases from J, the gap between germline ends came to 11 bases.

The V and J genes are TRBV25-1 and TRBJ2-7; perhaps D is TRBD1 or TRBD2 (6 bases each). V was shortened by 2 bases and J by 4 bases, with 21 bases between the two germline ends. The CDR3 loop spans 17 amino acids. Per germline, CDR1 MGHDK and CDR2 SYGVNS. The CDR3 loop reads CASSETNGGQSFYEQYF. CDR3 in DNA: TGTGCCAGCAGTGAAACGAACGGGGGCCAGTCTTTTTACGAGCAGTACTTC.

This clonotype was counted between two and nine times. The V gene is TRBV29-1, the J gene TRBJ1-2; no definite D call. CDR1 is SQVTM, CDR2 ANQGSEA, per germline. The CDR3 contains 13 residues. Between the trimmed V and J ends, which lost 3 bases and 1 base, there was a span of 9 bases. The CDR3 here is CSVDDGDNYGYTF. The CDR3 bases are TGCAGCGTTGACGACGGGGATAACTATGGCTACACCTTC.